The entry below gives a single TCR beta chain sequence along with its context. Its antigen is unidentified. TCRdb's copy holds only in-frame clones and misses some; the assay was immunoSEQ multiplex PCR. The table includes 65,000 to 95,000 clones, approximately 96% detected once. This record belongs to a study of cytomegalovirus exposure and HLA in healthy donors. Whole-study findings and limits: It was 150 to 200 TCR beta chains that were listed as cytomegalovirus-associated.

The CDR3 covers 14 residues. CDR1 SEHNR and CDR2 FQNEAQ come from the germline V gene (reference sequence). The V and J ends lost 5 bases and 1 base respectively, with 11 bases between them. This chain uses TRBV7-9 with TRBJ1-1; D not certain. Sequences were obtained from PBMCs. This clonotype originated in a man aged 18-30 years in good health and CMV-seronegative. The DNA of the CDR3 is TGTGCCAGCAGCCCGGGTAGCACGAACACTGAAGCTTTCTTT. This encodes CASSPGSTNTEAFF.